This T cell receptor beta chain was obtained from a study of cytomegalovirus exposure and HLA in healthy donors. The germline V and J ends were trimmed by 1 base and 1 base, with 8 bases remaining between them. The length of the CDR3 is 14 residues. The germline V gene encodes CDR1 SGHDT and CDR2 YYEEEE. The PCR used 60 Vbeta and 13 Jbeta primers. Produced via immunoSEQ multiplex PCR; TCRdb's table is partial and in-frame only. This table has 150,000 or so clones, approximately 70% appearing once. The rearrangement uses TRBV5-6 and TRBJ1-2; D gene ambiguous. This clonotype was obtained from a young woman in good health and CMV-seronegative. Material: PBMCs. CDR3 nucleotide sequence: TGTGCCAGCAGCTTGCGGACTCTTAACTATGGCTACACCTTC. Amino acid sequence: CASSLRTLNYGYTF.